This entry concerns a single T cell receptor (beta chain). Generated by immunoSEQ multiplex PCR, the TCRdb table keeps only in-frame clones and is missing some. Altogether roughly 190,000 clones are present, about 85% being singletons, with the ten largest covering about 22%. The sample originates from a study of blood T cell repertoires in COVID-19. About the study: Collection of acute and convalescent COVID-19 samples took place in the United States, Italy and Spain.

The CDR3 consists of 18 residues. Trimming removed 0 bases from V and 7 bases from J; junction bases left unmatched: 13. The germline gives CDR1 SGHAT, CDR2 FQNNGV. This TCR was recovered from a man between 60 and 70 years old with active or convalescent COVID-19. The chain combines TRBV11-2 with TRBJ2-1; 9 nucleotides match TRBD2. The sequencing input was peripheral blood. CDR3 bases: TGTGCCAGCAGCTTAGAAAGGGCGGCGGGGGGGCTACGAAATGAGCAGTTCTTC. This gives the protein CASSLERAAGGLRNEQFF.